The next 27 T cell receptor beta chains were all read from a single sample in a study of T cell responses to AZD1222 COVID-19 vaccine. Assay used: immunoSEQ multiplex PCR; TCRdb lists only in-frame clones, some missing. The sample has 150,000 to 170,000 clones; less than 90% are singletons. The specimen was peripheral blood, collected on day 0 of AZD1222 vaccination. The receptor source for this set is an adult in good health.

This rearrangement joins TRBV5-1 to TRBJ2-7, with D possibly being TRBD1 or TRBD2 (6 bases each). The ends were cut back, 5 bases at V and 6 bases at J, with 9 bases in the middle. Germline CDR1 and CDR2: SGHRS and YFSETQ. CDR3 length: 11 residues. The CDR3 nucleotides are TGCGCCAGCAGAGGGGGAGGCGAGCAGTACTTC. It codes for CASRGGGEQYF.

This clone appeared once. CDR3 DNA: TGTGCCAGCAGCACGGGGCAAAACTATGGCTACACCTTC. It specifies CASSTGQNYGYTF. The rearrangement links TRBV3-1 (or the pseudogene TRBV3-2) to TRBJ1-2, with D tentatively TRBD1 (5 bases). Germline V lookup: CDR1 LGHDT, CDR2 YNNKEL (reference sequence). Trimming cost V 5 bases and J 2 bases, with 9 bases left between them. The CDR3 sequence is 13 residues long.

This clone appeared once. The J gene is TRBJ1-5, the V gene TRBV28; D gene ambiguous. CDR3 length equals 16 residues. Germline V lookup: CDR1 MDHEN, CDR2 SYDVKM. Trimming removed 3 bases at V and 2 bases at J, with 14 bases between. The CDR3 DNA follows: TGTGCCAGCAGTTTTGTTAGGGCTGGGGGCAATCAGCCCCAGCATTTT. It is translated as CASSFVRAGGNQPQHF. The whole variable domain, filled in from reference TRBV28 and TRBJ1-5, reads DVKVTQSSRYLVKRTGEKVFLECVQDMDHENMFWYRQDPGLGLRLIYFSYDVKMKEKGDIPEGYSVSREKKERFSLILESASTNQTSMYLCASSFVRAGGNQPQHFGDGTRLSIL.

The chain recombines TRBV7-2 with TRBJ2-5; D unclear. In germline, CDR1 is SGHTA, CDR2 FQGNSA. CDR3 size: 14 residues. Trimming shortened V by 5 bases and J by 4 bases, and 14 bases separated the two germline ends. This CDR3 reads CASSTQPTGETQYF. The CDR3, as DNA: TGTGCCAGCAGCACCCAACCGACCGGAGAGACCCAGTACTTC.

The chain links TRBV19 to TRBJ1-2; D unclear. The CDR3 consists of 15 residues. Germline CDR1 and CDR2: LNHDA and SQIVND (reference sequence). V lost 7 bases, J lost 2 bases, and 17 bases lay in between. This chain's CDR3 is CASTPDGVSNYGYTF. The CDR3 bases are TGTGCCAGTACCCCGGATGGGGTGTCAAACTATGGCTACACCTTC.

The rearrangement links TRBV18 to TRBJ1-4; D remains ambiguous. The CDR3 is made up of 13 amino acids. Germline loops: CDR1 KGHSH, CDR2 LQKENI. V lost 6 bases to trimming and J lost 8 bases, with 13 bases between them. CDR3 sequence reads: CASSTNVWEKLFF. The CDR3 nucleotides are TGTGCCAGCTCCACGAATGTGTGGGAAAAACTGTTTTTT.

About this clone: At one of its ends the junction is not consistent with the germline gene, which may arise from a read error. The chain joins TRBV28 to TRBJ1-3; D unresolved. CDR1 is MDHEN and CDR2 is SYDVKM in the germline V gene. This CDR3 is built from 12 residues. CDR3 sequence reads: CVSSQGGNTIYF. In nucleotides, the CDR3 is TGTGTCAGCAGCCAAGGCGGAAACACCATATATTTT.

The CDR3 loop reads CASSLGRVTGELFF. DNA for the CDR3: TGTGCCAGCAGCTTGGGCAGGGTCACCGGGGAGCTGTTTTTT. The V call is TRBV5-8, the J call TRBJ2-2, with D possibly being TRBD1 (5 bases). The length of the CDR3 is 14 residues. V dropped 0 bases and J dropped 4 bases, with 7 bases sitting between them. Germline-derived CDR1 and CDR2 are SGHTS and YDEGEE.

This clone was counted between two and nine times. No conserved phenylalanine or tryptophan ends this CDR3, so it is likely a read error. No DNA is shown, since the ends of the CDR3 on it are uncertain; the CDR3 is the one TCRdb lists. This chain links TRBV11-2 with TRBJ1-4. Germline assignment: CDR1 SGHAT and CDR2 FQNNGV. Termini included, the CDR3 measures 10 amino acids. CDR3 region: CASSLGPVRS.

On this clone: The same CDR3 also results from other DNA sequences found in this sample. This chain uses TRBV7-2 with TRBJ1-2, with 7 bases that match TRBD1. This CDR3 is 13 amino acids long. In germline, CDR1 is SGHTA, CDR2 FQGNSA. Trimming removed 1 base from V and 5 bases from J; junction bases left unmatched: 1. This CDR3 reads CASSLGTGYGYTF. The CDR3 DNA reads as TGTGCCAGCAGCTTAGGGACAGGATATGGCTACACCTTC.

The chain carries TRBV5-1 and TRBJ2-7; no definite D call. CDR3 length: 14 amino acids. CDR1 is SGHRS, CDR2 YFSETQ, per germline. V dropped 0 bases and J dropped 3 bases, with 10 bases sitting between them. CDR3 in amino acids: CASSLEAGYYEQYF. CDR3 DNA: TGCGCCAGCAGCTTGGAAGCAGGATACTACGAGCAGTACTTC.

V is TRBV5-8 and J is TRBJ1-1; D gene ambiguous. The CDR3 runs 16 residues. CDR1 is SGHTS and CDR2 is YDEGEE in the germline V gene. The ends were cut back, 5 bases at V and 0 bases at J, with 17 bases in the middle. The DNA for the CDR3 is TGTGCCAGCAGAAACCATCCAGGTGTTATGAACACTGAAGCTTTCTTT. Protein product: CASRNHPGVMNTEAFF. Looking up the rest from reference TRBV5-8 and TRBJ1-1 gives the full variable domain: EAGVTQSPTHLIKTRGQQATLRCSPISGHTSVYWYQQALGLGLQFLLWYDEGEERNRGNFPPRFSGRQFPNYSSELNVNALELEDSALYLCASRNHPGVMNTEAFFGQGTRLTVV.

This clone appeared once. The J gene is TRBJ2-5, the V gene TRBV18, with 7 bases aligning to TRBD2. The CDR3 loop spans 14 amino acids. Per the germline V gene, CDR1 is KGHSH and CDR2 is LQKENI. V lost 2 bases, J lost 2 bases, and 2 bases stayed unmatched. CDR3 bases: TGTGCCAGCTCACCAGCCGGGGGGCAAGAGACCCAGTACTTC. Translation: CASSPAGGQETQYF. Full variable domain (missing parts from reference TRBV18 and TRBJ2-5): NAGVMQNPRHLVRRRGQEARLRCSPMKGHSHVYWYRQLPEEGLKFMVYLQKENIIDESGMPKERFSAEFPKEGPSILRIQQVVRGDSAAYFCASSPAGGQETQYFGPGTRLLVL.

V and J are TRBV4-3 and TRBJ1-2, with TRBD1 as a possible D gene (5 bases). V gave up 2 bases and J gave up 5 bases, with 12 bases separating them. The V gene's germline CDR1 is LGHNA and CDR2 YSLEER. CDR3 size: 14 residues. The DNA for the CDR3 is TGCGCCAGCAGCCAACTGGTGGAGGGGTATGGCTACACCTTC. Translation: CASSQLVEGYGYTF.

The V call is TRBV6-5, the J call TRBJ1-2; 8 bases line up with TRBD1. There are 12 residues in the CDR3. Germline V CDR1 and CDR2: MNHEY, SVGAGI. The V and J ends lost 10 bases and 3 bases, in that order; junction bases with no gene match: 4. CDR3 sequence: CATQGADYGYTF. CDR3 nucleotides: TGTGCCACTCAGGGGGCTGACTATGGCTACACCTTC.

The chain carries TRBV3-1 (or the pseudogene TRBV3-2) and TRBJ2-1; D remains ambiguous. The ends were cut back, 6 bases at V and 9 bases at J, with 9 bases in the middle. The germline V gene has CDR1 LGHDT and CDR2 YNNKEL (reference sequence). The CDR3 has 11 amino acids. The CDR3 protein is CASSQSREQFF. CDR3 in DNA: TGTGCCAGCAGTCAATCCCGTGAGCAGTTCTTC.

This clone has a count of ten or more. V is TRBV2 and J is TRBJ2-3; 7 nucleotides align to TRBD1. Germline loops: CDR1 SNHLY, CDR2 FYNNEI. The CDR3 has 14 amino acids. The trim removed 3 bases at V and 2 bases at J, leaving 2 bases unmatched. This CDR3 reads CASSDGQATDTQYF. CDR3 sequence (DNA): TGTGCCAGCAGTGATGGACAGGCCACAGATACGCAGTATTTT.

The chain carries TRBV11-3 and TRBJ1-1; unclear D gene. This CDR3 contains 13 residues. V lost 5 bases and J 0 bases, leaving 7 bases between the germline ends. The germline gives CDR1 SGHNT, CDR2 YENEEA. The CDR3 DNA reads TGTGCCAGCAGCCAAGGATTGAACACTGAAGCTTTCTTT. Its protein product is CASSQGLNTEAFF.

V gene TRBV7-8 combines with J gene TRBJ2-7; TRBD2 matches at 11 bases. The germline V gene encodes CDR1 SGHVS and CDR2 FQNEAQ. With 1 base clipped from V and 6 bases from J, the junction kept 8 bases outside the gene matches. This CDR3 spans 16 amino acids. CDR3 in amino acids: CASSLVIRGTSGEQYF. CDR3 bases: TGTGCCAGCAGCTTAGTCATTAGGGGGACTAGCGGCGAGCAGTACTTC.

This rearrangement joins TRBV19 to TRBJ2-1; no reliable D call. The CDR3 is 13 amino acids. From germline, CDR1 is LNHDA and CDR2 SQIVND (reference sequence). Trimming took 3 bases from V and 4 from J, leaving 7 bases between them. CDR3 residues: CASSMSVYNEQFF. The CDR3 DNA sequence: TGTGCCAGTAGTATGTCCGTGTACAATGAGCAGTTCTTC.

This chain links TRBV6-8 with TRBJ2-2, with 14 bases fitting TRBD2. Germline lookup yields CDR1 MNHGY and CDR2 SAAAGT. With V trimmed by 11 bases and J by 0 bases, 11 bases remained unmatched. The CDR3 extends over 18 amino acids. The CDR3 here is CAAKGLAGVNANTGELFF. The CDR3 DNA reads as TGTGCCGCTAAGGGACTAGCGGGGGTAAACGCGAACACCGGGGAGCTGTTTTTT.

The chain combines TRBV6-6 with TRBJ2-7; D may be TRBD1 (6 bases). CDR1 is MNHNY and CDR2 is SVGAGI in the germline V gene (reference sequence). The CDR3 has 12 amino acids. The V end was cut by 4 bases, the J end by 7 bases, with 11 bases between. CDR3 loop: CASSLTGSEQYF. In DNA, the CDR3 is TGTGCCAGCAGTTTGACAGGCTCAGAGCAGTACTTC.

The chain is built from TRBV5-4 and TRBJ2-3; 11 nucleotides match TRBD2. J gave up 6 bases and V 3 bases, and 9 bases lay outside the gene matches. CDR3 length equals 16 residues. From germline, CDR1 is SGHNT and CDR2 YYREEE (reference sequence). CDR3 loop: CASSSMVAGGTDTQYF. The CDR3 coding sequence is TGTGCCAGCAGCTCGATGGTAGCGGGGGGGACCGATACGCAGTATTTT.

This chain connects TRBV5-4 to TRBJ2-7; D unresolved. The CDR3 totals 11 residues. CDR1 SGHNT and CDR2 YYREEE come from the germline V gene (reference sequence). V shed 6 bases and J shed 4 bases, with 8 bases lying between them. Here the CDR3 DNA reads TGTGCCAGCACAAAGAGATACGAGCAGTACTTC. Protein product: CASTKRYEQYF.

This chain joins TRBV7-3 and TRBJ2-3, with 7 bases fitting TRBD2. The CDR3 covers 16 residues. V was clipped by 2 bases and J by 3 bases; unmatched bases: 8. CDR1 is SGHTA and CDR2 is FQGTGA in the germline V gene. In DNA form, the CDR3 reads TGTGCCAGCAGCTTACGTTCTGGCGGGGGTACAGATACGCAGTATTTT. It codes for CASSLRSGGGTDTQYF. The whole variable domain, filled in from reference TRBV7-3 and TRBJ2-3, reads GAGVSQTPSNKVTEKGKYVELRCDPISGHTALYWYRQSLGQGPEFLIYFQGTGAADDSGLPNDRFFAVRPEGSVSTLKIQRTERGDSAVYLCASSLRSGGGTDTQYFGPGTRLTVL.

The rearrangement uses TRBV19 and TRBJ1-1; D possibly corresponds to TRBD1 (6 bases). The CDR3 has 15 residues. Germline values: CDR1 LNHDA, CDR2 SQIVND (reference sequence). Deletions cut 7 bases from V and 4 bases from J, with 19 bases between. The CDR3 loop reads CASTPGGAEGTEAFF. The CDR3 region has the DNA TGTGCCAGTACCCCTGGGGGGGCGGAGGGCACTGAAGCTTTCTTT.

V is TRBV3-1 (or the pseudogene TRBV3-2) and J is TRBJ2-7; 8 bases match TRBD1. The trim removed 4 bases at V and 5 bases at J, leaving 7 bases unmatched. Looked up from germline, CDR1 is LGHDT and CDR2 is YNNKEL (reference sequence). This CDR3 contains 14 residues. This chain's CDR3 is CASSLRTGLDEQYF. The DNA for the CDR3 is TGTGCCAGCAGCCTGAGGACAGGGCTGGACGAGCAGTACTTC.